The 14 T cell receptor beta chains given below trace back to one sample, sequenced in a study of T cells in Graves' hyperthyroidism and ophthalmopathy. RNA transcripts provided the source from which TCR beta CDR3 regions were amplified. Carried out on the TCR CDR3, a first-round RT-PCR used the HTBI primer set. In TCRdb, the multiplex PCR reads were re-called with MiXCR into one record per CDR3 protein. The table shows fewer than 350,000 distinct CDR3 sequences, with about 16% occurring only once. Sequences were obtained from blood. The receptors originated from a woman aged 50 to 60 with Graves' hyperthyroidism that later progressed to Graves' ophthalmopathy.

This clonotype was detected ten times or more. The genes are TRBV15 and TRBJ2-3; D unresolved. The CDR3 covers 14 residues. With 1 base removed from V and 5 bases from J, the gap between germline ends came to 10 bases. Germline V gene sequence: CDR1 LNHNV, CDR2 YYDKDF (reference sequence). CDR3 nucleotide sequence: TGTGCCACCAGCAGAGCCAGGATCGGAGATACGCAGTATTTT. Translating it yields CATSRARIGDTQYF. Drawing the rest from reference TRBV15 and TRBJ2-3, the complete variable domain is DAMVIQNPRYQVTQFGKPVTLSCSQTLNHNVMYWYQQKSSQAPKLLFHYYDKDFNNEADTPDNFQSRRPNTSFCFLDIRSPGLGDTAMYLCATSRARIGDTQYFGPGTRLTVL.

In DNA form, the CDR3 reads TGTGCCAGCAGCTTAGTGGGAACAGGGGACACTGAAGCTTTCTTT. As protein: CASSLVGTGDTEAFF. The J gene is TRBJ1-1, the V gene TRBV7-8; 7 bases map to TRBD1. Germline values: CDR1 SGHVS, CDR2 FQNEAQ. The CDR3 totals 15 residues. The V segment lost 1 base and the J segment 3 bases; nucleotides outside the gene matches: 5.

This clonotype was observed at least ten times. The chain links TRBV18 to TRBJ1-5; 9 bases align to TRBD1. V trimming: 3 bases; J trimming: 4 bases; junction bases outside the gene matches: 7. CDR1 KGHSH and CDR2 LQKENI come from the germline V gene. The CDR3 has 16 residues. The CDR3 DNA sequence: TGTGCCAGCTCACCTTTGGACAGGGGAAGAAATCAGCCCCAGCATTTT. As protein: CASSPLDRGRNQPQHF.

This clonotype occurred many times. The J gene is TRBJ2-7, the V gene TRBV5-1, with TRBD1 as a possible D gene (6 bases). CDR3 length: 14 amino acids. The V gene lost 4 bases and the J gene lost 4 bases, with 15 bases spanning the gap. Germline CDR1 and CDR2: SGHRS and YFSETQ. For the CDR3, the DNA is TGCGCCAGCAGCCCACGGGACATCCGGTACGAGCAGTACTTC. Translating gives CASSPRDIRYEQYF. The full variable domain, rest sourced from reference TRBV5-1 and TRBJ2-7, is KAGVTQTPRYLIKTRGQQVTLSCSPISGHRSVSWYQQTPGQGLQFLFEYFSETQRNKGNFPGRFSGRQFSNSRSEMNVSTLELGDSALYLCASSPRDIRYEQYFGPGTRLTVT.

This clonotype was recorded at least ten times. This chain links TRBV28 with TRBJ1-2; no reliable D call. In germline, CDR1 is MDHEN, CDR2 SYDVKM. The V end was cut by 3 bases, the J end by 4 bases, with 27 bases between. This CDR3 region has 19 residues. The CDR3 DNA follows: TGTGCCAGCAGTTTCCTCCTTTTGCTTGGGCCTCCTCTTATCTATGGCTACACCTTC. Protein product: CASSFLLLLGPPLIYGYTF.

This clonotype has ten or more counts. The chain uses TRBV12-5 and TRBJ2-1; D perhaps matches TRBD2 (6 bases). The V gene's germline CDR1 is LGHNT and CDR2 FRNRAP. Trimming removed 5 bases from V and 8 bases from J, with 22 bases in between. The CDR3 sequence is 16 residues long. The CDR3 bases are TGTGCTAGTGGTCTTCCGGCCGGGACTCCGTCGGATGAGCAGTTCTTC. Translation: CASGLPAGTPSDEQFF. Full variable domain (remainder filled in from reference TRBV12-5 and TRBJ2-1): DARVTQTPRHKVTEMGQEVTMRCQPILGHNTVFWYRQTMMQGLELLAYFRNRAPLDDSGMPKDRFSAEMPDATLATLKIQPSEPRDSAVYFCASGLPAGTPSDEQFFGPGTRLTVL.

This clonotype was found many times. V is TRBV2 and J is TRBJ2-7, with TRBD2 matching over 10 bases. The V gene end was trimmed by 4 bases and the J gene end by 4 bases; junction bases not matched to a gene: 7. Looked up from germline, CDR1 is SNHLY and CDR2 is FYNNEI. There are 15 residues in the CDR3. CDR3 nucleotides: TGTGCCAGCAGTGCCAGACCTAGCGGGAGTTACGAGCAGTACTTC. Protein: CASSARPSGSYEQYF.

This clonotype was observed at least ten times. The rearrangement joins TRBV30 to TRBJ2-7; D possibly corresponds to TRBD1 (6 bases). The V gene lost 0 bases and the J gene lost 6 bases, with 18 bases spanning the gap. CDR1 GTSNPN and CDR2 SVGIG come from the germline V gene (reference sequence). CDR3 length equals 15 residues. The DNA of the CDR3 is TGTGCCTGGAGTGTACAGGGTACGTTTCGAGGCGAGCAGTACTTC. Its protein product is CAWSVQGTFRGEQYF. Filled out from reference TRBV30 and TRBJ2-7, the complete variable domain reads SQTIHQWPATLVQPVGSPLSLECTVEGTSNPNLYWYRQAAGRGLQLLFYSVGIGQISSEVPQNLSASRPQDRQFILSSKKLLLSDSGFYLCAWSVQGTFRGEQYFGPGTRLTVT.

There are many counts of this clonotype. The V gene is TRBV6-1, the J gene TRBJ2-2, with TRBD1 identical over 10 bases. The CDR3 sequence is 15 residues long. The germline CDR1 and CDR2 sequences are MNHNS and SASEGT. V was clipped by 6 bases and J by 9 bases; unmatched bases: 10. Written as DNA, the CDR3 is TGTGCCAGCAGACCCGGGACAGGGGTAGACCGGGAGCTGTTTTTT. Translated: CASRPGTGVDRELFF.

This clonotype came up many times. The V and J genes are TRBV6-1 and TRBJ2-1, with D unclear. The CDR3 runs 15 residues. Germline CDR1 and CDR2: MNHNS and SASEGT. The V end was cut by 4 bases, the J end by 3 bases, with 13 bases between. CDR3: CASSAQSSLYNEQFF. The DNA of the CDR3 is TGTGCCAGCAGTGCGCAGAGCTCCCTCTACAATGAGCAGTTCTTC.

Many counts were recorded for this clonotype. The rearrangement joins TRBV30 to TRBJ1-2; 8 bases agree with TRBD1. CDR1 and CDR2 from the germline V gene are GTSNPN and SVGIG (reference sequence). This CDR3 is built from 15 residues. The ends lost 3 bases at V and 5 bases at J; junction bases unmatched: 11. CDR3 bases: TGTGCCTGGAGCGCTAGGACAGGGAGGTCGTATGGCTACACCTTC. Amino acids: CAWSARTGRSYGYTF.

This clonotype was observed at least ten times. The CDR3 sequence is CASSYPGARGAFF. In DNA, the CDR3 is TGTGCCAGCAGTTACCCCGGGGCGAGAGGAGCTTTCTTT. The chain employs TRBV6-5 and TRBJ1-1, with D possibly being TRBD1 (5 bases). There are 13 residues in the CDR3. Germline V gives CDR1 MNHEY, CDR2 SVGAGI. The V end was cut by 2 bases, the J end by 10 bases, with 14 bases between.

In its sample, this clonotype was seen a few times. This chain connects TRBV30 to TRBJ2-7; 8 positions agree with TRBD1. The germline V gene encodes CDR1 GTSNPN and CDR2 SVGIG (reference sequence). The CDR3 consists of 14 residues. Trimming at V came to 2 bases and at J to 5 bases, leaving 8 bases not matched to a gene. This CDR3 reads CAWSSGTGTHEQYF. As DNA, the CDR3 is TGTGCCTGGAGTTCCGGGACAGGCACCCACGAGCAGTACTTC.

This clonotype was recorded a few times. The CDR3 coding sequence is TGTGCCAGCAGCTTCGGGTCGCCTGAAGCTTTCTTT. The encoded protein is CASSFGSPEAFF. The chain is built from TRBV5-6 and TRBJ1-1; D unclear. The CDR3 covers 12 residues. Trimming removed 2 bases at V and 6 bases at J, with 8 bases between. Germline loops: CDR1 SGHDT, CDR2 YYEEEE.